The sample holds many counts of the clone carrying this TCR beta chain. V shed 2 bases and J shed 4 bases, with 7 bases lying between them. Germline CDR1 and CDR2: ENHRY and SYGVKD. The CDR3 extends over 13 amino acids. Attachment of unique molecular identifiers was made to individual cDNA molecules. Each CDR3 protein gets one entry after TCRdb re-called the 5' RACE reads with MiXCR. The sample lists over 30,000 distinct CDR3 sequences, around 6% occurring once. The record originates from a study of early T cells in non-severe SARS-CoV-2 infection. As for the study in general: Chains from this unsorted whole-blood bulk RNA could not be paired.

The origin of this receptor is an adult who was a healthcare worker with PCR-confirmed SARS-CoV-2 infection or an uninfected control (not recorded which). V is TRBV10-3 and J is TRBJ2-3; D might be TRBD1 or TRBD2, each matching 5 bases. The specimen sequenced was whole blood. The CDR3 region has the DNA TGTGCCATCAGTGAGGGGACGCCAGATACGCAGTATTTT. Amino acids: CAISEGTPDTQYF.